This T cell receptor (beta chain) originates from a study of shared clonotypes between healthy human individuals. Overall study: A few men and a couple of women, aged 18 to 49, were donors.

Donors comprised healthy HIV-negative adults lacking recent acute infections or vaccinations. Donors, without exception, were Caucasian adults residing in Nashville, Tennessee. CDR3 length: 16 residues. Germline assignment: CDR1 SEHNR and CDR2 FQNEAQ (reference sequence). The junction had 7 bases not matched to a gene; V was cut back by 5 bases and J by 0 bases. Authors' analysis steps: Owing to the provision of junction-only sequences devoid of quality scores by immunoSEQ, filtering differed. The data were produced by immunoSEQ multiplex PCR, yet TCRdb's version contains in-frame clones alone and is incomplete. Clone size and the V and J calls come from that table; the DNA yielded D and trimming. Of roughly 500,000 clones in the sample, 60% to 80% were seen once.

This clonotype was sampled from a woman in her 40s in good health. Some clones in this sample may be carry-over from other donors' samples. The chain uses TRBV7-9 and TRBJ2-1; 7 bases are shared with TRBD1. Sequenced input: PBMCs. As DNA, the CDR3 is TGTGCCAGCAGCCCGGAGCGGACAGGCTCCTACAATGAGCAGTTCTTC. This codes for CASSPERTGSYNEQFF.